These 16 T cell receptor beta chains were all obtained from the same sample, sequenced in a study of blood T cell repertoires in COVID-19. Here immunoSEQ multiplex PCR was the method, and the copy in TCRdb shows in-frame clones only, minus some. The repertoire has more than 200,000 clones, approximately 88% of them found once; the top ten carry 5% to 6.5%. The sample was peripheral blood. The receptors originated from a woman aged 30 to 39 with COVID-19, enrolled during active disease.

On this clone itself: Within the sample, other DNA sequences also encode this same CDR3. This chain links TRBV11-2 with TRBJ2-1, with TRBD2 as a possible D gene (6 bases). The CDR3 spans 15 residues. The V gene lost 1 base and the J gene lost 4 bases, with 11 bases spanning the gap. Germline V gene sequence: CDR1 SGHAT, CDR2 FQNNGV. The CDR3 DNA sequence: TGTGCCAGCAGCTTAGTGCGGGGCCCTTACAATGAGCAGTTCTTC. Protein: CASSLVRGPYNEQFF.

V usage is TRBV5-1 and J usage is TRBJ2-5; D not resolved. CDR1 and CDR2 from the germline V gene are SGHRS and YFSETQ. This CDR3 spans 15 amino acids. Trimming left V 4 bases short and J 5 bases short, with 18 bases between. The CDR3 is CASSPSGALRETQYF. Written as DNA, the CDR3 is TGCGCCAGCAGCCCCTCCGGAGCCTTGAGGGAGACCCAGTACTTC. The full variable domain, rest sourced from reference TRBV5-1 and TRBJ2-5, is KAGVTQTPRYLIKTRGQQVTLSCSPISGHRSVSWYQQTPGQGLQFLFEYFSETQRNKGNFPGRFSGRQFSNSRSEMNVSTLELGDSALYLCASSPSGALRETQYFGPGTRLLVL.

The chain recombines TRBV18 with TRBJ1-2; 7 nucleotides agree with TRBD1. V was pared by 6 bases and J by 6 bases, with 10 bases of the junction left unmatched. Germline V gene lookup returns CDR1 KGHSH and CDR2 LQKENI. CDR3 length: 14 amino acids. The CDR3 DNA reads as TGTGCCAGCTCCGAATCTACAGGGGCCGATGGCTACACCTTC. It translates to CASSESTGADGYTF.

This chain joins TRBV30 and TRBJ2-4; TRBD1 might be the D (6 bases). The CDR3 runs to 17 residues. Germline CDR1 is GTSNPN and CDR2 is SVGIG (reference sequence). Trimming took off 2 bases at V and 10 bases at J, with 27 bases between the two ends. The CDR3 nucleotides are TGTGCCTGGAGTAAACGATGGGGGCCAGTGAGCGAGGTAATTCAGTACTTC. It yields the protein CAWSKRWGPVSEVIQYF.

The chain has TRBV7-6 and TRBJ1-1, with TRBD1 identical over 10 bases. CDR1 and CDR2 (germline): SGHVS, FNYEAQ. Trimming cost V 7 bases and J 1 base; bases outside gene matches: 9. This CDR3 has 16 residues. The CDR3 DNA is TGTGCCAGCACCTCCCCGGGACAGGGGCCGAACACTGAAGCTTTCTTT. This translates into CASTSPGQGPNTEAFF.

The chain joins TRBV6-5 to TRBJ2-7; D unresolved. Germline CDR1 MNHEY, CDR2 SVGAGI. Trimming removed 4 bases at V and 0 bases at J, with 13 bases between. CDR3 length: 15 residues. This CDR3 is CASSSGRSYSYEQYF. Written as DNA, the CDR3 is TGTGCCAGCAGTTCCGGCAGGTCATACTCCTACGAGCAGTACTTC.

The chain recombines TRBV15 with TRBJ2-1; 7 bases map to TRBD1. The CDR3 consists of 16 residues. With V trimmed by 0 bases and J by 4 bases, 6 bases remained unmatched. Germline V lookup: CDR1 LNHNV, CDR2 YYDKDF (reference sequence). The CDR3 DNA reads as TGTGCCACCAGCAGAGAGGGACAGAGGTCTTACAATGAGCAGTTCTTC. The encoded protein is CATSREGQRSYNEQFF.

This clone was observed once. The junction and the germline gene differ at one end; a read error may be behind it. J is TRBJ2-3 and V is TRBV7-7; 9 positions agree with TRBD2. The V gene's germline CDR1 is SSHAT and CDR2 FNYEAQ (reference sequence). This CDR3 contains 19 residues. The CDR3 sequence is CASSFQAAAAGGSTDTQYF. The CDR3 DNA sequence: TGTGCTAGCAGCTTCCAGGCGGCCGCAGCGGGAGGAAGCACAGATACGCAGTATTTT.

The V call is TRBV6-2 or TRBV6-3, the J call TRBJ2-3; 9 bases fit TRBD2. With 2 bases clipped from V and 1 base from J, the junction kept 7 bases outside the gene matches. This CDR3 has 17 residues. CDR1 and CDR2 (germline): MNHEY, SVGEGT. DNA for the CDR3: TGTGCCAGCAGTTACCGGTTAGCGGGGGACCGCACAGATACGCAGTATTTT. Its protein product is CASSYRLAGDRTDTQYF.

The chain joins TRBV28 to TRBJ2-2; 8 bases map to TRBD1. Per germline, CDR1 MDHEN and CDR2 SYDVKM. The CDR3 runs 16 residues. Trimming removed 6 bases from V and 10 bases from J; junction bases left unmatched: 16. As DNA, the CDR3 is TGTGCCAGCAGCCACAGGGGGAGGTCCCTAAACGCGGAGCTGTTTTTT. This encodes CASSHRGRSLNAELFF.

This sequence joins TRBV12-3 or TRBV12-4 and TRBJ1-3, with D tentatively TRBD1 (6 bases). V was shortened by 7 bases and J by 6 bases, with 13 bases between the two germline ends. This CDR3 comprises 13 residues. CDR3 in DNA: TGTGCCAGCACCCAGGGGAGCCCAAACACCATATATTTT. Its protein is CASTQGSPNTIYF.

In this sample, this clone turned up once. The V and J genes are TRBV25-1 and TRBJ1-3, with D possibly TRBD1 on 6 matching bases. CDR1 and CDR2 from the germline V gene are MGHDK and SYGVNS. V lost 2 bases and J 0 bases, leaving 11 bases between the germline ends. The CDR3 loop spans 16 amino acids. CDR3 in amino acids: CASSELVRGSGNTIYF. The CDR3 DNA sequence: TGTGCCAGCAGTGAACTAGTCAGGGGCTCTGGAAACACCATATATTTT.

This clone is a singleton in its sample. The chain couples TRBV10-3 to TRBJ1-2, with D possibly matching TRBD1 (5 bases). From germline, CDR1 is ENHRY and CDR2 SYGVKD. Trimming took 3 bases from V and 7 from J, leaving 18 bases between them. The CDR3 contains 15 residues. The CDR3: CAISEGVLGRPGYTF. DNA for the CDR3: TGTGCCATCAGTGAAGGGGTCCTAGGTCGTCCTGGCTACACCTTC.

The rearrangement links TRBV7-2 to TRBJ1-2, with a tentative D call TRBD1 (6 bases). The V gene's germline CDR1 is SGHTA and CDR2 FQGNSA. This CDR3 has 16 amino acids. V shed 1 base and J shed 4 bases, with 16 bases lying between them. The CDR3 protein is CASSLVGGQGGYGYTF. The CDR3 region has the DNA TGTGCCAGCAGCTTAGTGGGGGGGCAAGGTGGCTATGGCTACACCTTC.

This chain links TRBV6-1 with TRBJ1-2; tentative D call: TRBD1 (5 bases). The CDR3 sequence is 13 residues long. CDR1 is MNHNS and CDR2 is SASEGT in the germline V gene. V was clipped by 5 bases and J by 0 bases, with 7 bases between them. The CDR3 protein is CASSSQANYGYTF. The CDR3 DNA reads as TGTGCCAGCAGTTCACAGGCTAACTATGGCTACACCTTC.

The count of this clone is one. The CDR3 region is CASSLGATQETQYF. CDR3 sequence (DNA): TGTGCCAGCAGCTTAGGAGCCACTCAAGAGACCCAGTACTTC. The chain has TRBV13 and TRBJ2-5; D uncertain. This CDR3 is 14 amino acids long. Trimming cost V 0 bases and J 2 bases, with 7 bases left between them. Germline assignment: CDR1 PRHDT and CDR2 FYEKMQ (reference sequence).